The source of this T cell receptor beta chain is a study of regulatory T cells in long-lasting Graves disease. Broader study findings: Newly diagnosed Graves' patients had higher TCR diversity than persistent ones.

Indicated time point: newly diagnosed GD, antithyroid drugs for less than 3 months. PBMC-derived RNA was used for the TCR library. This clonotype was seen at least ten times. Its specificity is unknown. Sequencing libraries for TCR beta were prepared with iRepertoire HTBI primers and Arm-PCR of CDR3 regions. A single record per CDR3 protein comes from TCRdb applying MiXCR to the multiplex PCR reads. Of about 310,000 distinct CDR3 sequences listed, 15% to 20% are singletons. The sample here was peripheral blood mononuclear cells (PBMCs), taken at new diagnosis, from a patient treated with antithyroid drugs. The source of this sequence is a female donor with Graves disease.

The CDR3 sequence is CASSESGQLDNEQFF. The CDR3 bases are TGTGCCAGCAGCGAGTCAGGGCAGTTGGACAATGAGCAGTTCTTC. The gene calls are TRBV7-9 and TRBJ2-1, with D tentatively TRBD1 (5 bases). Trimming took off 5 bases at V and 5 bases at J, with 16 bases between the two ends. The CDR3 loop spans 15 amino acids. Germline assignment: CDR1 SEHNR and CDR2 FQNEAQ (reference sequence).